A single sample is the source of the 28 T cell receptor beta chains below, sequenced in a study of blood T cell repertoires in COVID-19. Clones were read by immunoSEQ multiplex PCR, and TCRdb kept only the in-frame ones, dropping some. The sample carries 130,000 to 150,000 clones, 80% to 90% recorded once. Specimen: peripheral blood. These receptors were obtained from a woman aged 60-75 years with active COVID-19.

J is TRBJ2-1 and V is TRBV14, with D maybe TRBD2 (5 bases). The CDR3 runs to 20 residues. CDR1 and CDR2 from the germline V gene are SGHDN and FVKESK. V lost 0 bases to trimming and J lost 4 bases, with 25 bases between them. The DNA of the CDR3 is TGTGCCAGCAGCCAAGACCCCAGAGCTCGGACTGCCCGTTTTTACAATGAGCAGTTCTTC. Its protein is CASSQDPRARTARFYNEQFF.

The chain combines TRBV5-5 with TRBJ2-1; TRBD1 agrees at 8 bases. Germline V lookup: CDR1 SGHKS, CDR2 YYEKEE (reference sequence). V shed 1 base and J 4 bases; nucleotides not matched to a gene: 1. The CDR3 has 14 residues. The CDR3 DNA sequence: TGTGCCAGCAGCTTGCGACAGGGGTACAATGAGCAGTTCTTC. This translates into CASSLRQGYNEQFF.

The chain couples TRBV4-1 to TRBJ2-1, with a tentative D call TRBD1 (5 bases). CDR1 is MGHRA, CDR2 YSYEKL, per germline. Trimming took 0 bases from V and 7 from J, leaving 19 bases between them. The CDR3 contains 17 residues. The CDR3 loop is CASSQDPPLRGGNEQFF. The CDR3 DNA reads TGCGCCAGCAGCCAAGATCCCCCCCTTAGGGGCGGAAATGAGCAGTTCTTC.

The chain links TRBV7-6 to TRBJ2-5, with D possibly being TRBD2 (5 bases). This CDR3 is 15 amino acids long. Germline V lookup: CDR1 SGHVS, CDR2 FNYEAQ. Trimming stripped 5 bases from V and 1 base from J, with 14 bases between. The CDR3 reads CASSRLHNTQETQYF. The CDR3 DNA reads TGTGCCAGCAGCCGACTACACAATACCCAAGAGACCCAGTACTTC.

The CDR3, as DNA: TGTGCCAGCAGGAGACAGGGCCAGGACACTGAAGCTTTCTTT. It codes for CASRRQGQDTEAFF. The genes are TRBV25-1 and TRBJ1-1; 7 bases fit TRBD1. The CDR3 spans 14 residues. The V and J ends lost 6 bases and 3 bases, in that order; junction bases with no gene match: 7. CDR1 is MGHDK and CDR2 is SYGVNS in the germline V gene. Variable domain in full (rest from reference TRBV25-1 and TRBJ1-1): EADIYQTPRYLVIGTGKKITLECSQTMGHDKMYWYQQDPGMELHLIHYSYGVNSTEKGDLSSESTVSRIRTEHFPLTLESARPSHTSQYLCASRRQGQDTEAFFGQGTRLTVV.

This clone was counted a single time. Compared with germline, one end of the junction differs, possibly owing to a read error. The rearrangement uses TRBV4-3 and TRBJ1-1; the D is unclear. Germline lookup yields CDR1 LGHNA and CDR2 YSLEER. The CDR3 consists of 15 residues. For the CDR3, the DNA is TGCGCCAGCAGCCAAGAAAGGAGAGGGAACGCTGAAGCTTTCTTT. This encodes CASSQERRGNAEAFF.

J is TRBJ2-3 and V is TRBV4-3; D is possibly TRBD1 (6 bases). CDR3 length equals 16 residues. Germline assignment: CDR1 LGHNA and CDR2 YSLEER. Between the trimmed V and J ends, which lost 0 bases and 2 bases, there was a span of 12 bases. The CDR3: CASSQDQGRNTDTQYF. As DNA, the CDR3 is TGCGCCAGCAGCCAAGATCAGGGGCGGAACACAGATACGCAGTATTTT.

J is TRBJ1-4 and V is TRBV5-4; D is ambiguous. The CDR3 consists of 14 residues. Germline CDR1 and CDR2: SGHNT and YYREEE (reference sequence). With 1 base removed from V and 8 bases from J, the gap between germline ends came to 12 bases. CDR3 sequence: CASSLSQVPEKLFF. CDR3 in DNA: TGTGCCAGCAGCTTGTCCCAGGTGCCCGAAAAACTGTTTTTT.

The rearrangement links TRBV5-1 to TRBJ2-5; 8 bases match TRBD2. This CDR3 has 15 amino acids. Trimming removed 6 bases from V and 5 bases from J; junction bases left unmatched: 12. The germline gives CDR1 SGHRS, CDR2 YFSETQ. The CDR3 sequence is CASNRRGDRTETQYF. In DNA form, the CDR3 reads TGCGCCAGCAACCGGCGGGGGGATAGAACGGAGACCCAGTACTTC.

V usage is TRBV7-8 and J usage is TRBJ2-3, with D perhaps matching TRBD1 (6 bases). V was shortened by 6 bases and J by 0 bases, with 16 bases between the two germline ends. This CDR3 has 16 residues. Germline CDR1 is SGHVS and CDR2 is FQNEAQ. CDR3 DNA sequence: TGTGCCAGCAGGCGCCAGGGGAGCCTCAGCACAGATACGCAGTATTTT. Encoded protein: CASRRQGSLSTDTQYF. The full variable domain, rest sourced from reference TRBV7-8 and TRBJ2-3, is GAGVSQSPRYKVAKRGQDVALRCDPISGHVSLFWYQQALGQGPEFLTYFQNEAQLDKSGLPSDRFFAERPEGSVSTLKIQRTQQEDSAVYLCASRRQGSLSTDTQYFGPGTRLTVL.

The J gene is TRBJ1-5, the V gene TRBV15, with D tentatively TRBD1 (6 bases). The germline V and J ends were trimmed by 3 bases and 1 base, with 10 bases remaining between them. Germline CDR1 LNHNV, CDR2 YYDKDF (reference sequence). The CDR3 runs to 15 residues. CDR3 in amino acids: CATSSSGESNQPQHF. CDR3 in DNA: TGTGCCACCAGCAGTTCAGGGGAGAGCAATCAGCCCCAGCATTTT. Complete variable domain (other parts from reference TRBV15 and TRBJ1-5): DAMVIQNPRYQVTQFGKPVTLSCSQTLNHNVMYWYQQKSSQAPKLLFHYYDKDFNNEADTPDNFQSRRPNTSFCFLDIRSPGLGDTAMYLCATSSSGESNQPQHFGDGTRLSIL.

The chain joins TRBV9 to TRBJ1-6; 11 bases agree with TRBD1. Per germline, CDR1 SGDLS and CDR2 YYNGEE. This CDR3 contains 15 residues. The ends lost 3 bases at V and 10 bases at J; junction bases unmatched: 6. The CDR3 spells CASSGPGQGGSPLHF. DNA for the CDR3: TGTGCCAGCAGCGGACCGGGACAGGGGGGCTCACCCCTCCACTTT. Combining the CDR3 with reference TRBV9 and TRBJ1-6 gives the whole variable domain DSGVTQTPKHLITATGQRVTLRCSPRSGDLSVYWYQQSLDQGLQFLIQYYNGEERAKGNILERFSAQQFPDLHSELNLSSLELGDSALYFCASSGPGQGGSPLHFGNGTRLTVT.

This clone was seen more than once but under ten times. The J gene is TRBJ2-2, the V gene TRBV5-5, with a weak D call TRBD1 (6 bases). Trimming left V 0 bases short and J 3 bases short, with 9 bases between. The length of the CDR3 is 15 residues. In germline, CDR1 is SGHKS, CDR2 YYEKEE (reference sequence). DNA of the CDR3: TGTGCCAGCAGCTTGGGACAGGACCACACCGGGGAGCTGTTTTTT. Protein product: CASSLGQDHTGELFF.

The V gene is TRBV6-2 or TRBV6-3, the J gene TRBJ2-2; possibly TRBD2 for D (5 bases). Trimming shortened V by 2 bases and J by 3 bases, and 16 bases separated the two germline ends. The length of the CDR3 is 17 residues. CDR1 and CDR2 from the germline V gene are MNHEY and SVGEGT. CDR3 sequence: CASSYPLWRSDTGELFF. The CDR3, as DNA: TGTGCCAGCAGTTACCCCTTATGGAGGTCGGACACCGGGGAGCTGTTTTTT.

The count of this clone is one. The chain uses TRBV15 and TRBJ2-1, with 10 bases identical to TRBD1. CDR3 length: 14 residues. The germline V gene encodes CDR1 LNHNV and CDR2 YYDKDF (reference sequence). The trim removed 8 bases at V and 6 bases at J, leaving 7 bases unmatched. The CDR3 sequence is CATGRDRGSNEQFF. For the CDR3, the DNA is TGTGCCACCGGGAGGGACAGGGGCTCCAATGAGCAGTTCTTC.

This rearrangement joins TRBV6-4 to TRBJ2-2; D may be TRBD2 (5 bases). The length of the CDR3 is 15 residues. The germline V and J ends were trimmed by 4 bases and 0 bases, with 9 bases remaining between them. Germline assignment: CDR1 MRHNA and CDR2 SNTAGT. The CDR3 here is CASSVAGTNTGELFF. The CDR3 DNA reads TGTGCCAGCAGTGTGGCGGGTACGAACACCGGGGAGCTGTTTTTT.

The CDR3 nucleotides read TGTGCCAGCAGCTCCCCTACAGGGGGGGGAAACTACGAGCAGTACTTC. Protein: CASSSPTGGGNYEQYF. V usage is TRBV7-2 and J usage is TRBJ2-7, with D perhaps matching TRBD1 (8 bases). CDR1 SGHTA and CDR2 FQGNSA come from the germline V gene. The CDR3 has 16 amino acids. Trimming removed 4 bases from V and 3 bases from J, with 19 bases in between.

CDR3 sequence reads: CASSYLSGAHNEQFF. Written as DNA, the CDR3 is TGTGCCAGCAGTTACCTTAGCGGAGCTCACAATGAGCAGTTCTTC. The rearrangement uses TRBV6-5 and TRBJ2-1; TRBD2 might be the D (6 bases). CDR3 length: 15 amino acids. Germline V gene sequence: CDR1 MNHEY, CDR2 SVGAGI. V lost 2 bases, J lost 5 bases, and 13 bases lay in between.

The gene calls are TRBV18 and TRBJ1-1, with 8 bases lining up with TRBD1. The ends lost 6 bases at V and 4 bases at J; junction bases unmatched: 13. CDR1 is KGHSH, CDR2 LQKENI, per germline. There are 16 residues in the CDR3. In nucleotides, the CDR3 is TGTGCCAGCTCCCAAGCGGACAGGGCAGGCGGCACTGAAGCTTTCTTT. Translation gives CASSQADRAGGTEAFF. Supplemented by reference TRBV18 and TRBJ1-1, the full variable domain reads NAGVMQNPRHLVRRRGQEARLRCSPMKGHSHVYWYRQLPEEGLKFMVYLQKENIIDESGMPKERFSAEFPKEGPSILRIQQVVRGDSAAYFCASSQADRAGGTEAFFGQGTRLTVV.

The gene calls are TRBV5-1 and TRBJ1-1; D possibly corresponds to TRBD1 (6 bases). With 0 bases removed from V and 1 base from J, the gap between germline ends came to 7 bases. The CDR3 is 14 residues long. Germline V CDR1 and CDR2: SGHRS, YFSETQ. The CDR3 nucleotides read TGCGCCAGCAGCTTGGTGGGACAGAACACTGAAGCTTTCTTT. Encoded protein: CASSLVGQNTEAFF.

The gene calls are TRBV7-9 and TRBJ1-5; D is perhaps TRBD1 (6 bases). This CDR3 region has 14 residues. V gave up 1 base and J gave up 5 bases, with 9 bases separating them. Germline values: CDR1 SEHNR, CDR2 FQNEAQ (reference sequence). CDR3 region: CASSLVPGDQPQHF. The CDR3 coding sequence is TGTGCCAGCAGCTTAGTACCAGGGGATCAGCCCCAGCATTTT.

The chain is built from TRBV10-3 and TRBJ2-5, with TRBD1 matching 10 bases. Germline V gene data show CDR1 as ENHRY and CDR2 as SYGVKD. V dropped 4 bases and J dropped 4; count of bases not matched to a gene: 6. This CDR3 contains 15 residues. The CDR3 here is CAISAGTGDGETQYF. The DNA for the CDR3 is TGTGCCATCAGTGCCGGGACAGGGGACGGAGAGACCCAGTACTTC.

As for this clone: The junction does not match germline at one end; this may be a read error. The chain combines TRBV19 with TRBJ1-5; maybe TRBD1 (6 bases). From germline, CDR1 is LNHDA and CDR2 SQIVND (reference sequence). The CDR3 runs 17 residues. The CDR3 loop is CASSTARYRAGNQPRHF. CDR3 nucleotide sequence: TGTGCCAGTAGTACCGCTCGGTACAGGGCTGGCAATCAGCCCCGGCATTTT.

This chain's CDR3 is CASSMEQGAYEQYF. CDR3 nucleotide sequence: TGTGCCAGCAGTATGGAACAGGGGGCTTACGAGCAGTACTTC. This chain uses TRBV6-4 with TRBJ2-7, with 9 bases identical to TRBD1. Germline V gene data show CDR1 as MRHNA and CDR2 as SNTAGT. V was clipped by 5 bases and J by 4 bases; unmatched bases: 6. The CDR3 has 14 residues.

This clone was counted once. This sequence joins TRBV5-1 and TRBJ2-1; tentative D call: TRBD2 (6 bases). Germline-derived CDR1 and CDR2 are SGHRS and YFSETQ. The CDR3 spans 11 residues. V lost 4 bases to trimming and J lost 7 bases, with 6 bases between them. DNA of the CDR3: TGCGCCAGCAGCCGGGGGAATGAGCAGTTCTTC. The encoded protein is CASSRGNEQFF.

This chain links TRBV2 with TRBJ2-5; D might be TRBD1 (6 bases). Trimming removed 2 bases at V and 7 bases at J, with 26 bases between. The germline V gene has CDR1 SNHLY and CDR2 FYNNEI. The CDR3 covers 18 residues. Here the CDR3 reads CASSELGWGGRRGGTQYF. The CDR3 DNA reads TGTGCCAGCAGTGAACTAGGTTGGGGTGGGAGAAGAGGGGGGACCCAGTACTTC.

In DNA, the CDR3 is TGTGCCAGCAGTGACTCCGGGACAAACTCCTACGAGCAGTACTTC. Translating gives CASSDSGTNSYEQYF. The V and J genes are TRBV25-1 and TRBJ2-7, with TRBD1 as a possible D gene (6 bases). The CDR3 consists of 15 residues. V lost 3 bases and J 0 bases, leaving 12 bases between the germline ends. Germline V gene lookup returns CDR1 MGHDK and CDR2 SYGVNS.

The chain uses TRBV5-6 and TRBJ1-5; a weak D match, TRBD1 (6 bases). With 4 bases removed from V and 6 bases from J, the gap between germline ends came to 11 bases. From germline, CDR1 is SGHDT and CDR2 YYEEEE. CDR3 size: 13 residues. The CDR3 here is CASSLQDSQPQHF. Written as DNA, the CDR3 is TGTGCCAGCAGCCTACAGGACAGTCAGCCCCAGCATTTT.